This T cell receptor (beta chain) stems from a study of OX40 agonist ivuxolimab in advanced cancers. For the study at large: Patients were treated with intravenous ivuxolimab, dosed at 0.01 to 10 mg/kg and infused every 2 weeks.

In its sample, this clone was seen a few times. Assay used: immunoSEQ multiplex PCR; TCRdb lists only in-frame clones, some missing. The repertoire includes 60,000 or so clones, 65% to 85% of them detected once, and around 27% sits in the top ten. The ends were cut back, 2 bases at V and 3 bases at J, with 13 bases in the middle. The germline V gene encodes CDR1 GTSNPN and CDR2 SVGIG (reference sequence). This CDR3 spans 14 amino acids. The chain recombines TRBV30 with TRBJ1-1, with D possibly matching TRBD1 (6 bases). The source is an adult with an advanced solid tumor such as melanoma, head and neck, liver or kidney cancer. Sequences were derived from CD4+ or CD8+ T cells sorted from blood, sampled in a trial of the OX40 agonist ivuxolimab. The DNA for the CDR3 is TGTGCCTGGAGTAGGTACAGGGAGGACACTGAAGCTTTCTTT. This encodes CAWSRYREDTEAFF.